Listed below are T cell receptor beta chains from one sample, sequenced in a study of blood T cell repertoires in COVID-19. Only in-frame clones appear in the TCRdb table, and some are missing; sequencing was by immunoSEQ multiplex PCR. The repertoire holds about 470,000 clones, around 90% seen once, with under 0.85% in the top ten. Sequencing was carried out using PBMCs or T cells enriched from blood (not recorded which). The receptors shown here come from a woman younger than 35 who had recovered from COVID-19. Each CDR3 is given with its conserved first and last residue. D genes are given only for firm matches. Some rows have no size entry. The others give once, few or many, or a class for an expanded clone.

V	D	J	size	CDR3	DNA
TRBV30	-	TRBJ2-2	-	CAWSVRFLTANTGELFF	TGTGCCTGGAGTGTCCGCTTCCTGACAGCTAACACCGGGGAGCTGTTTTTT
TRBV5-4	-	TRBJ1-2	-	CASSFRGNYGYTF	TGTGCCAGCAGCTTTCGGGGAAACTATGGCTACACCTTC
TRBV7-9	TRBD1	TRBJ2-1	-	CASSLGTTGFYNEQFF	TGTGCCAGCAGCTTAGGGACGACAGGGTTTTACAATGAGCAGTTCTTC
TRBV4-1	TRBD1	TRBJ1-1	few	CASSQDRAGTEAFF	TGCGCCAGCAGTCAGGACAGGGCGGGAACTGAAGCTTTCTTT
TRBV20-1	-	TRBJ1-3	-	CSVARSNTIYF	TGCAGTGTGGCACGAAGTAACACCATATATTTT
TRBV2	TRBD1	TRBJ1-6	-	CASRPGQGYNSPLHF	TGTGCCAGCAGACCTGGACAGGGATATAATTCACCCCTCCACTTT
TRBV1	-	TRBJ2-2	-	CTSSQTLAGEELFF	TGCACCAGCAGCCAGACATTAGCGGGGGAAGAGCTGTTTTTT
TRBV11-2	-	TRBJ1-4	-	CASSLVFVAGTNNEKLFF	TGTGCCAGCAGCTTAGTTTTCGTTGCCGGGACAAATAATGAAAAACTGTTTTTT
TRBV20-1	TRBD1	TRBJ1-2	-	CSASKQGTNYGYTF	TGCAGTGCTAGTAAACAGGGGACCAACTATGGCTACACCTTC
TRBV19	-	TRBJ2-2	once	CASSSRTENTGELFF	TGTGCCAGTAGTTCAAGGACAGAGAACACCGGGGAGCTGTTTTTT
TRBV19	TRBD2	TRBJ2-1	-	CASSRLSAGGLGEQFF	TGTGCCAGTAGTAGATTATCAGCGGGGGGGCTTGGGGAGCAGTTCTTC